The 18 T cell receptor beta chains listed next were all sequenced from one sample in a study of identifying expanded T cells in peripheral blood. Clones were read by immunoSEQ multiplex PCR, and TCRdb kept only the in-frame ones, dropping some. The repertoire holds more than 85,000 clones, about 87% seen once, with 7.5% to 9.5% in the top ten. Sequencing was performed on blood. Source of these receptors: a person aged 18 to 75 in good health.

This clone was seen a handful of times. A junction boundary mismatches the germline segment, possibly from a read error. The chain recombines TRBV7-3 with TRBJ2-3; 7 bases agree with TRBD2. The CDR3 runs 15 residues. Germline values: CDR1 SGHTA, CDR2 FQGTGA. The CDR3 DNA reads as TGTGCCACCAGCGTCGAGGGAGGGCCAACAGATACGCAGTATTTT. The encoded protein is CATSVEGGPTDTQYF.

In this sample, this clone turned up once. J is TRBJ2-7 and V is TRBV6-1; D uncertain. The V gene's germline CDR1 is MNHNS and CDR2 SASEGT. The CDR3 runs to 15 residues. V was shortened by 8 bases and J by 0 bases, with 17 bases between the two germline ends. This CDR3 is CASVAPISSSYEQYF. The CDR3 DNA is TGTGCCAGCGTGGCCCCAATTTCTAGCTCCTACGAGCAGTACTTC.

V and J are TRBV9 and TRBJ2-5; either TRBD1 or TRBD2 may fit D (6 bases each). The CDR3 length is 16 residues. The germline V gene has CDR1 SGDLS and CDR2 YYNGEE. Trimming cost V 2 bases and J 4 bases, with 18 bases left between them. DNA for the CDR3: TGTGCCAGCAGCGTCGCACCTACTAGGGGGGTAGAGACCCAGTACTTC. Translating gives CASSVAPTRGVETQYF.

The genes are TRBV19 and TRBJ1-5, with D unresolved. V lost 9 bases and J 0 bases, leaving 12 bases between the germline ends. CDR1 and CDR2 from the germline V gene are LNHDA and SQIVND (reference sequence). The CDR3 is made up of 14 amino acids. CDR3 loop: CASHSHRSNQPQHF. CDR3 nucleotides: TGTGCCAGCCACAGCCACCGTAGCAATCAGCCCCAGCATTTT.

The chain combines TRBV15 with TRBJ1-1; tentatively, D is TRBD1 (6 bases). Trimming pared 5 bases from V and 0 bases from J, leaving 16 bases between. The CDR3 contains 16 residues. Germline values: CDR1 LNHNV, CDR2 YYDKDF (reference sequence). This CDR3 reads CATSSEQGHLNTEAFF. In DNA, the CDR3 is TGTGCCACCAGCTCAGAACAGGGACATCTGAACACTGAAGCTTTCTTT.

This clone is a singleton in its sample. The rearrangement uses TRBV5-1 and TRBJ1-5; D unresolved. The CDR3 sequence is 13 residues long. Germline CDR1 SGHRS, CDR2 YFSETQ. Trimming left V 3 bases short and J 5 bases short, with 9 bases between. This CDR3 reads CASSSDPDQPQHF. CDR3 nucleotides: TGCGCCAGCAGCTCGGATCCCGATCAGCCCCAGCATTTT.

The genes are TRBV5-5 and TRBJ2-1, with TRBD2 matching over 8 bases. This CDR3 spans 15 amino acids. Germline CDR1 SGHKS, CDR2 YYEKEE (reference sequence). With 1 base clipped from V and 2 bases from J, the junction kept 2 bases outside the gene matches. For the CDR3, the DNA is TGTGCCAGCAGCTTGACGGGGGGGACCTACAATGAGCAGTTCTTC. Its translation: CASSLTGGTYNEQFF.

The chain couples TRBV6-6 to TRBJ2-3, with D possibly matching TRBD2 (5 bases). This CDR3 comprises 10 residues. Looked up from germline, CDR1 is MNHNY and CDR2 is SVGAGI (reference sequence). Trimming took off 8 bases at V and 8 bases at J, with 8 bases between the two ends. CDR3 sequence (DNA): TGTGCCAGCGGAGAGGGTACGCAGTATTTT. Translating gives CASGEGTQYF.

The chain recombines TRBV11-3 with TRBJ2-3; D is uncertain. Germline-derived CDR1 and CDR2 are SGHNT and YENEEA. CDR3 length: 16 residues. The V end was cut by 5 bases, the J end by 2 bases, with 17 bases between. The CDR3 DNA sequence: TGTGCCAGCAGCCAAAGTTATGAAGTCGACACAGATACGCAGTATTTT. Amino acid sequence: CASSQSYEVDTDTQYF. The variable domain in full, completed from reference TRBV11-3 and TRBJ2-3, reads EAGVVQSPRYKIIEKKQPVAFWCNPISGHNTLYWYLQNLGQGPELLIRYENEEAVDDSQLPKDRFSAERLKGVDSTLKIQPAELGDSAVYLCASSQSYEVDTDTQYFGPGTRLTVL.

The genes are TRBV19 and TRBJ2-4; 9 bases align to TRBD1. V shed 5 bases and J 4 bases; nucleotides not matched to a gene: 6. Germline V gives CDR1 LNHDA, CDR2 SQIVND (reference sequence). This CDR3 is built from 15 residues. This CDR3 is CASSPAGTGKNIQYF. CDR3 DNA sequence: TGTGCCAGTAGTCCGGCCGGGACAGGGAAAAACATTCAGTACTTC.

The V call is TRBV18, the J call TRBJ1-1; tentative D call: TRBD1 (5 bases). In germline, CDR1 is KGHSH, CDR2 LQKENI. Trimming removed 6 bases at V and 2 bases at J, with 16 bases between. There are 15 residues in the CDR3. This CDR3 reads CASSAGAVGNTEAFF. CDR3 nucleotides: TGTGCCAGCTCGGCCGGGGCGGTAGGAAACACTGAAGCTTTCTTT.

The J gene is TRBJ2-5, the V gene TRBV5-1; D remains ambiguous. V was pared by 1 base and J by 3 bases, with 7 bases between. The CDR3 runs 13 residues. CDR1 is SGHRS and CDR2 is YFSETQ in the germline V gene. The CDR3 sequence is CASSLRQKETQYF. The CDR3 DNA reads TGCGCCAGCAGCTTGAGGCAGAAAGAGACCCAGTACTTC.

There are a few counts of this clone. The chain is built from TRBV7-7 and TRBJ2-7; 9 nucleotides align to TRBD1. CDR3 length: 14 amino acids. CDR1 is SSHAT, CDR2 FNYEAQ, per germline (reference sequence). V lost 5 bases and J lost 2; bases outside the gene matches: 4. CDR3 residues: CASSPGQGAYEQYF. The CDR3 nucleotides read TGTGCCAGCAGCCCGGGACAGGGAGCCTACGAGCAGTACTTC.

A few counts support this clone. The CDR3 DNA reads as TGTGCCAGCATGAGGACAGACTACGAGCAGTACTTC. Its translation: CASMRTDYEQYF. This chain joins TRBV2 and TRBJ2-7; a weak D match, TRBD1 (6 bases). The germline CDR1 and CDR2 sequences are SNHLY and FYNNEI. This CDR3 has 12 amino acids. V was shortened by 7 bases and J by 3 bases, with 10 bases between the two germline ends.

The chain joins TRBV2 to TRBJ1-4; TRBD1 might be the D (6 bases). This CDR3 has 15 residues. V dropped 0 bases and J dropped 8 bases, with 13 bases sitting between them. CDR1 SNHLY and CDR2 FYNNEI come from the germline V gene. In DNA, the CDR3 is TGTGCCAGCAGTGAAGCGTACAGGGTAGAGGAAAAACTGTTTTTT. This translates into CASSEAYRVEEKLFF.

This CDR3 reads CATSPRQGAITYNEQFF. The CDR3 nucleotides read TGTGCCACCTCTCCCAGACAGGGGGCGATAACCTACAATGAGCAGTTCTTC. The chain couples TRBV10-3 to TRBJ2-1, with 10 bases fitting TRBD1. Trimming at V came to 10 bases and at J to 2 bases, leaving 14 bases not matched to a gene. The CDR3 totals 17 residues. Germline CDR1 is ENHRY and CDR2 is SYGVKD.

The rearrangement links TRBV7-9 to TRBJ1-4; TRBD1 is a possible D gene (5 bases). The CDR3 spans 14 residues. Deletions cut 11 bases from V and 5 bases from J, with 18 bases between. Germline assignment: CDR1 SEHNR and CDR2 FQNEAQ (reference sequence). The CDR3 protein is CAGQSGTANEKLFF. DNA for the CDR3: TGTGCCGGACAAAGCGGGACGGCAAATGAAAAACTGTTTTTT.

The V call is TRBV6-5, the J call TRBJ2-5; D not resolved. With 6 bases removed from V and 5 bases from J, the gap between germline ends came to 13 bases. Germline values: CDR1 MNHEY, CDR2 SVGAGI. This CDR3 contains 13 residues. CDR3 amino acids: CASSPMASETQYF. The CDR3 coding sequence is TGTGCCAGCAGCCCCATGGCAAGCGAGACCCAGTACTTC.